This TCR beta chain emerged from a study of CD8+ T cells in alopecia areata. For the study at large: Treated patients took oral tofacitinib at 5 to 10 mg twice daily.

Treatment given: oral pan-JAK inhibitor, 5-10 mg twice daily. The CDR3 is 15 residues long. CDR1 and CDR2 from the germline V gene are SGHTA and FQGNSA. Trimming took 3 bases from V and 0 from J, leaving 10 bases between them. cDNA serving as the sequencing template came from extracted, reverse transcribed RNA. Using immunoSEQ multiplex PCR, the repertoire was profiled, and TCRdb retains in-frame clones only, with some absent. This table holds more than 150,000 clones, approximately 56% found once. This clone has just a few counts. Its antigen remains unknown. Study results and caveats: The study found that many expanded lesional clones persisted in scalp and blood during tofacitinib. Relative to normal scalp, lesional scalp, especially alopecia totalis/universalis, showed higher clonality.

This TCR came from a human donor with alopecia areata. Sequencing used CD4+ T cells sorted from blood, obtained at week 4, from a patient treated with tofacitinib. The chain couples TRBV7-2 to TRBJ2-3, with D possibly matching TRBD2 (6 bases). CDR3 nucleotides: TGTGCCAGCAGCTTGACTAGTGGTAGCACAGATACGCAGTATTTT. Its translation is CASSLTSGSTDTQYF.